These 17 T cell receptor beta chains were all obtained from the same sample, sequenced in a study of blood T cell repertoires in COVID-19. Clones were read by immunoSEQ multiplex PCR, and TCRdb kept only the in-frame ones, dropping some. This sample has 250,000 to 400,000 clones; 87% occur once, and the top ten carry approximately 5.3%. The specimen sequenced was PBMCs or T cells enriched from blood (not recorded which). All receptors come from a woman aged 25 to 45 who had recovered from COVID-19.

This rearrangement joins TRBV10-2 to TRBJ1-4; maybe TRBD1 (5 bases). Between the trimmed V and J ends, which lost 4 bases and 6 bases, there was a span of 12 bases. The CDR3 spans 14 residues. Germline V gives CDR1 WSHSY, CDR2 SAAADI. The CDR3 region has the DNA TGCGCCAGCAGTGTGGGGGGTACTTATGAAAAACTGTTTTTT. Its translation is CASSVGGTYEKLFF.

CDR3 DNA sequence: TGCGCCAGCAGCTTGGACTACTCTGGAAACACCATATATTTT. This gives the protein CASSLDYSGNTIYF. This chain joins TRBV5-1 and TRBJ1-3; D is undetermined. The germline CDR1 and CDR2 sequences are SGHRS and YFSETQ. V gave up 0 bases and J gave up 0 bases, with 4 bases separating them. There are 14 residues in the CDR3.

The chain recombines TRBV10-1 with TRBJ1-2, with D uncertain. V dropped 0 bases and J dropped 7 bases, with 15 bases sitting between them. In germline, CDR1 is WNHNN, CDR2 SYGVQD (reference sequence). CDR3 length equals 15 residues. The CDR3 spells CASSESKRDWGGYTF. The DNA for the CDR3 is TGCGCCAGCAGTGAGTCGAAGAGGGATTGGGGTGGCTACACCTTC.

V is TRBV28 and J is TRBJ1-4, with 11 bases that match TRBD1. Trimming took 6 bases from V and 8 from J; bases not matched to a gene: 8. CDR3 size: 15 residues. Germline CDR1 and CDR2: MDHEN and SYDVKM. The DNA for the CDR3 is TGTGCCAGCAGCTCTCCGGGACAGGGGGAAGAAAAACTGTTTTTT. It yields the protein CASSSPGQGEEKLFF.

This clone was picked up a small number of times. The chain carries TRBV28 and TRBJ2-2, with 7 nucleotides matching TRBD1. CDR1 is MDHEN and CDR2 is SYDVKM in the germline V gene. CDR3 length: 13 residues. The J segment lost 8 bases and the V segment lost 7 bases, leaving 7 bases of the junction unmatched. In DNA, the CDR3 is TGTGCCAGCACGGGACAGTTTATGGGGGAGCTGTTTTTT. It yields the protein CASTGQFMGELFF.

V and J are TRBV6-5 and TRBJ1-1, with 9 bases lining up with TRBD1. The V gene's germline CDR1 is MNHEY and CDR2 SVGAGI. Unmatched junction bases numbered 10, after V lost 6 bases and J lost 11 bases. The CDR3 spans 13 residues. The CDR3 spells CASSTGGPSRAFF. The CDR3 DNA reads as TGTGCCAGCAGCACAGGGGGCCCCTCTCGGGCTTTCTTT.

The count of this clone is one. The rearrangement uses TRBV14 and TRBJ2-3; TRBD2 aligns across 7 bases. CDR3 size: 15 residues. Germline CDR1 reads SGHDN; CDR2 reads FVKESK. V shed 1 base, J shed 7 bases, and the junction held 8 bases outside the gene matches. As DNA, the CDR3 is TGTGCCAGCAGCCAAGGGCGGGGGAGAGACCATACGCAGTATTTT. Translating it yields CASSQGRGRDHTQYF.

The rearrangement joins TRBV5-1 to TRBJ1-3; D remains unclear. V gave up 0 bases and J gave up 6 bases, with 7 bases separating them. This CDR3 region has 13 residues. Germline loops: CDR1 SGHRS, CDR2 YFSETQ. The CDR3 region has the DNA TGCGCCAGCAGCTTGGGCGCGGAAAACACCATATATTTT. Its translation is CASSLGAENTIYF.

The chain has TRBV7-2 and TRBJ2-7; 10 bases fit TRBD1. V shed 5 bases, J shed 1 base, and the junction held 5 bases outside the gene matches. The CDR3 extends over 15 amino acids. CDR1 SGHTA and CDR2 FQGNSA come from the germline V gene. CDR3 sequence reads: CASSQGQGLSYEQYF. The CDR3 DNA follows: TGTGCCAGCAGCCAGGGACAGGGGCTTTCCTACGAGCAGTACTTC.

The chain has TRBV3-1 (or the pseudogene TRBV3-2) and TRBJ2-3, with 8 bases lining up with TRBD2. The CDR3 is 16 residues long. With V trimmed by 4 bases and J by 3 bases, 9 bases remained unmatched. Germline loops: CDR1 LGHDT, CDR2 YNNKEL (reference sequence). The CDR3 region is CASSRAGGIVTDTQYF. The CDR3 nucleotides read TGTGCCAGCAGCCGGGCGGGGGGTATCGTAACAGATACGCAGTATTTT.

The chain recombines TRBV10-1 with TRBJ2-7, with 7 positions matching TRBD2. The V gene's germline CDR1 is WNHNN and CDR2 SYGVQD (reference sequence). This CDR3 region has 15 residues. The V segment lost 5 bases and the J segment 3 bases; nucleotides outside the gene matches: 10. The DNA for the CDR3 is TGCGCCAGCAGTACACCCGCGGGGGACGGCTACGAGCAGTACTTC. Its protein is CASSTPAGDGYEQYF.

The V gene is TRBV2, the J gene TRBJ1-1, with a possible D match to TRBD1 (6 bases). Germline V gene sequence: CDR1 SNHLY, CDR2 FYNNEI. V dropped 8 bases and J dropped 7 bases, with 29 bases sitting between them. This CDR3 has 17 amino acids. The CDR3 here is CASLGEPGYLQQGEAFF. CDR3 nucleotide sequence: TGTGCCAGCCTGGGGGAACCAGGGTACCTTCAACAGGGTGAAGCTTTCTTT.

V gene TRBV6-1 combines with J gene TRBJ2-1, with unresolved D. The V and J ends lost 3 bases and 5 bases respectively, with 14 bases between them. This CDR3 comprises 15 residues. The germline V gene encodes CDR1 MNHNS and CDR2 SASEGT. The CDR3 sequence: CASSERHLSNNEQFF. The CDR3 DNA reads TGTGCCAGCAGTGAGAGGCACCTTTCCAACAATGAGCAGTTCTTC.

The chain has TRBV6-2 or TRBV6-3 and TRBJ2-2, with unresolved D. CDR1 MNHEY and CDR2 SVGEGT come from the germline V gene. The CDR3 is 15 amino acids. V was trimmed by 2 bases and J by 0 bases, leaving 7 bases between them. The CDR3 loop is CASSYEPTNTGELFF. CDR3 DNA sequence: TGTGCCAGCAGTTACGAGCCAACGAACACCGGGGAGCTGTTTTTT.

The V call is TRBV27, the J call TRBJ2-2; 7 bases align to TRBD1. The V and J ends lost 6 bases and 2 bases, in that order; junction bases with no gene match: 9. Germline CDR1 MNHEY, CDR2 SMNVEV (reference sequence). The CDR3 runs to 16 residues. Here the CDR3 reads CASRDSGTVNTGELFF. The CDR3 DNA sequence: TGTGCCAGCAGAGACTCCGGGACAGTAAACACCGGGGAGCTGTTTTTT.

The chain uses TRBV2 and TRBJ2-7; D perhaps matches TRBD1 (6 bases). From germline, CDR1 is SNHLY and CDR2 FYNNEI. V was trimmed by 7 bases and J by 5 bases, leaving 18 bases between them. This CDR3 contains 14 residues. Written as DNA, the CDR3 is TGTGCCAGCACCTTGATGGCAGGGGTGGACGAGCAGTACTTC. Protein product: CASTLMAGVDEQYF.

This chain links TRBV11-2 with TRBJ2-3; perhaps TRBD2 as D (5 bases). The V end was cut by 1 base, the J end by 2 bases, with 13 bases between. This CDR3 has 16 residues. Germline V CDR1 and CDR2: SGHAT, FQNNGV. The DNA for the CDR3 is TGTGCCAGCAGCTTAGGGCCCAGCGGCCCCACAGATACGCAGTATTTT. This translates into CASSLGPSGPTDTQYF. The full variable domain, in which reference TRBV11-2 and TRBJ2-3 provide the parts outside the CDR3, is EAGVAQSPRYKIIEKRQSVAFWCNPISGHATLYWYQQILGQGPKLLIQFQNNGVVDDSQLPKDRFSAERLKGVDSTLKIQPAKLEDSAVYLCASSLGPSGPTDTQYFGPGTRLTVL.